This T cell receptor (beta chain) derives from a study of blood T cell repertoires in COVID-19. Overall study: Researchers got acute and convalescent COVID-19 samples from the United States, Italy and Spain. PBMCs, B-cell-depleted T cells, or T cells provided the cDNA or gDNA that made up the material.

Source study methods: For nucleated cells, counts were estimated from reference gene primer amplification. Profiled with immunoSEQ multiplex PCR; TCRdb holds only in-frame clones, not every one. V, J and clone size reflect that table, while D and trimming were determined from the DNA. The sample yields roughly 100,000 clones, 65% to 90% seen once. This clone was seen a single time. Looked up from germline, CDR1 is MNHEY and CDR2 is SMNVEV (reference sequence). Trimming cost V 2 bases and J 8 bases; bases outside gene matches: 12. This CDR3 has 18 residues. Source material: peripheral blood. The chain combines TRBV27 with TRBJ2-1; the match to TRBD2 covers 13 bases. This TCR was sampled from a man between 60 and 75 years old with acute or convalescent COVID-19. CDR3 sequence reads: CASSLKPSGTSGADEQFF. CDR3 DNA: TGTGCCAGCAGTTTAAAGCCCTCCGGGACTAGCGGGGCAGATGAGCAGTTCTTC.